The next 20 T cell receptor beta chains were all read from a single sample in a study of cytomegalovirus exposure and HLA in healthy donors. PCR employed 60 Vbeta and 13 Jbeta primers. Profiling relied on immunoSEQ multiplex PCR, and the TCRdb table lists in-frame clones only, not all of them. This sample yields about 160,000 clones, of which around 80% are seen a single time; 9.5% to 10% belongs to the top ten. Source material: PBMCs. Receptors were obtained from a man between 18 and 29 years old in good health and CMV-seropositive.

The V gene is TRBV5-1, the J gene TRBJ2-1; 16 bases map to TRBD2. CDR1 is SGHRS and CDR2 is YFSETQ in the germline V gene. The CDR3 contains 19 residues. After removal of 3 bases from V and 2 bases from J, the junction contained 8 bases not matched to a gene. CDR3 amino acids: CASSWAGTSGRATYNEQFF. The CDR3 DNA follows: TGCGCCAGCAGCTGGGCCGGGACTAGCGGGAGGGCGACCTACAATGAGCAGTTCTTC. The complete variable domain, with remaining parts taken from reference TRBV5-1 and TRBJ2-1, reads KAGVTQTPRYLIKTRGQQVTLSCSPISGHRSVSWYQQTPGQGLQFLFEYFSETQRNKGNFPGRFSGRQFSNSRSEMNVSTLELGDSALYLCASSWAGTSGRATYNEQFFGPGTRLTVL.

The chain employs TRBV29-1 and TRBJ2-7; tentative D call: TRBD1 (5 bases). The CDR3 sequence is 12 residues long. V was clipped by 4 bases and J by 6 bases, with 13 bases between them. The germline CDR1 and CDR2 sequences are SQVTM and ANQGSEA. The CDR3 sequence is CSVVTAYSEQYF. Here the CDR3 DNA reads TGCAGCGTTGTGACAGCTTACTCCGAGCAGTACTTC.

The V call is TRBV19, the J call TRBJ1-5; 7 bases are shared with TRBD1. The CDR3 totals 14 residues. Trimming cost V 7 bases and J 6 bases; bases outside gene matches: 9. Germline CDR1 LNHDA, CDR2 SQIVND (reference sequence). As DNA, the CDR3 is TGTGCCAGTACCGCGACAGGGTTTCGTCAGCCCCAGCATTTT. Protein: CASTATGFRQPQHF.

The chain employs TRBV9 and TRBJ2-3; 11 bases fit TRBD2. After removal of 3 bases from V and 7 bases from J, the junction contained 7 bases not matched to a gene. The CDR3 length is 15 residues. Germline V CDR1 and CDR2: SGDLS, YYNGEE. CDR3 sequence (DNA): TGTGCCAGCAGCGCAACTAGCGGGGGAATTCATACGCAGTATTTT. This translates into CASSATSGGIHTQYF.

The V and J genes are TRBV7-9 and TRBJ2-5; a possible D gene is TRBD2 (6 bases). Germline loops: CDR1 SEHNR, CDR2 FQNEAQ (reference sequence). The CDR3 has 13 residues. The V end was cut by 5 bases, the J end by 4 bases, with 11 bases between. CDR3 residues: CASSPRLGETQYF. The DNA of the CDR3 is TGTGCCAGCAGCCCCCGACTAGGAGAGACCCAGTACTTC.

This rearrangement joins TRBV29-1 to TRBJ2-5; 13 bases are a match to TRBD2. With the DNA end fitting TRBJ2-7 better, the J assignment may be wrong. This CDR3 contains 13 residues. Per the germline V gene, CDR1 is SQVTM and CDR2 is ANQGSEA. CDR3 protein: CSARTSGSYEQYF. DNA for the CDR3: TGCAGCGCTAGGACTAGCGGGAGTTACGAGCAGTACTTC.

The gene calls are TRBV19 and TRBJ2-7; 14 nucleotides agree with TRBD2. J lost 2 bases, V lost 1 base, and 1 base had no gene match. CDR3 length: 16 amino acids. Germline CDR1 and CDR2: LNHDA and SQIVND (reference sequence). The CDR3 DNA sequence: TGTGCCAGTAGTATAGTGACTAGCGGGGGGGCCTACGAGCAGTACTTC. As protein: CASSIVTSGGAYEQYF.

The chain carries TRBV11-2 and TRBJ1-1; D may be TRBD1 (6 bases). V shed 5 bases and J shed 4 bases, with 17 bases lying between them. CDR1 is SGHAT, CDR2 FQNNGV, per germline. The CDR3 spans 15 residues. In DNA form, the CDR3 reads TGTGCCAGCAGCCCCCCGACAGGTCGTGGCACTGAAGCTTTCTTT. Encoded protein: CASSPPTGRGTEAFF.

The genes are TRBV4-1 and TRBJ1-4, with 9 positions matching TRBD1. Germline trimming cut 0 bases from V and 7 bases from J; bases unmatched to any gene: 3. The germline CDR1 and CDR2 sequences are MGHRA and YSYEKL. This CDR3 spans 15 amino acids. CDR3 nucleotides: TGCGCCAGCAGCCAAGAGGACAGGGGACTTGAAAAACTGTTTTTT. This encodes CASSQEDRGLEKLFF.

CDR3 coding DNA: TGTGCCAGTAGTCCCGGGACAAACTCCTACGAGCAGTACTTC. Translation: CASSPGTNSYEQYF. The V gene is TRBV19, the J gene TRBJ2-7, with D maybe TRBD1 (6 bases). The germline CDR1 and CDR2 sequences are LNHDA and SQIVND (reference sequence). Trimming removed 5 bases at V and 0 bases at J, with 11 bases between. The CDR3 is made up of 14 amino acids.

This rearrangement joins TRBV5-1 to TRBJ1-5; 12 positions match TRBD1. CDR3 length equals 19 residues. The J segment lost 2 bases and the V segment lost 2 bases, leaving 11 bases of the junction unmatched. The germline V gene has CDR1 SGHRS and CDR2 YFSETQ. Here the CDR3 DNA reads TGCGCCAGCAGCTTTACGGGACAGGGGGCTCGTCGACGCAATCAGCCCCAGCATTTT. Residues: CASSFTGQGARRRNQPQHF.

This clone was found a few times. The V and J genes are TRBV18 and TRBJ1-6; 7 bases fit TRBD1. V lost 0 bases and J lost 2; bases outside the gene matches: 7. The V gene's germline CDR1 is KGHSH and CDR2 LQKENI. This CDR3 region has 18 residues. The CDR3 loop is CASSPPNRGAAYNSPLHF. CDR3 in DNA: TGTGCCAGCTCACCACCGAACAGGGGAGCGGCCTATAATTCACCCCTCCACTTT.

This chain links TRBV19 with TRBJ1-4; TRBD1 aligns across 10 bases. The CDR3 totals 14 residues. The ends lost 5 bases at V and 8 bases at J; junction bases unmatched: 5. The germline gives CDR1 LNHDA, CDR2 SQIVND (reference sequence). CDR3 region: CASSSGTGDEKLFF. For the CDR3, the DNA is TGTGCCAGTAGTTCGGGGACAGGGGACGAAAAACTGTTTTTT.

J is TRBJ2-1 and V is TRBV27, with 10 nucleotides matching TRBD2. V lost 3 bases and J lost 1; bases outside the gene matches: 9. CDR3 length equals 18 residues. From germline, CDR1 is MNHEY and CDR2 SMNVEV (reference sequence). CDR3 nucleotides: TGTGCCAGCAGTTTGTCTAGCGGGGGCCCGGCGTCCTACAATGAGCAGTTCTTC. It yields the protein CASSLSSGGPASYNEQFF.

CDR3 nucleotide sequence: TGTGCCAGCAGCTTAGTGGCGGGGAACTACAATGAGCAGTTCTTC. Its protein product is CASSLVAGNYNEQFF. V is TRBV11-2 and J is TRBJ2-1; a weak D match, TRBD2 (6 bases). The CDR3 runs to 15 residues. Trimming pared 1 base from V and 3 bases from J, leaving 10 bases between. CDR1 is SGHAT and CDR2 is FQNNGV in the germline V gene.

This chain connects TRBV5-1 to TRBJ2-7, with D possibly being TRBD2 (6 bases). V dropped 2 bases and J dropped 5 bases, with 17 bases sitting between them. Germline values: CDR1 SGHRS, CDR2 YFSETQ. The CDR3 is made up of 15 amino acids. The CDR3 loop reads CASSLGWTGEDEQYF. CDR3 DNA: TGCGCCAGCAGCTTAGGGTGGACGGGGGAGGACGAGCAGTACTTC.

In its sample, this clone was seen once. The CDR3 DNA reads as TGTGCCAGCAGTTTCACAGGGCAGAGGTATGGCTACACCTTC. Its translation: CASSFTGQRYGYTF. This rearrangement joins TRBV27 to TRBJ1-2; D may be TRBD1 (6 bases). Trimming pared 3 bases from V and 5 bases from J, leaving 13 bases between. Germline V gene lookup returns CDR1 MNHEY and CDR2 SMNVEV (reference sequence). The CDR3 has 14 amino acids.

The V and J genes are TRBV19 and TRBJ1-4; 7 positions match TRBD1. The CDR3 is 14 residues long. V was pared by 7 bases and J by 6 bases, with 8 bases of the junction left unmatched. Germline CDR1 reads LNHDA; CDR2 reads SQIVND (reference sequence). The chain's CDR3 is CASTTPGQYEKLFF. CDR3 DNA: TGTGCCAGTACGACCCCGGGACAGTATGAAAAACTGTTTTTT. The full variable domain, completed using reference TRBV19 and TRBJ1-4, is DGGITQSPKYLFRKEGQNVTLSCEQNLNHDAMYWYRQDPGQGLRLIYYSQIVNDFQKGDIAEGYSVSREKKESFPLTVTSAQKNPTAFYLCASTTPGQYEKLFFGSGTQLSVL.

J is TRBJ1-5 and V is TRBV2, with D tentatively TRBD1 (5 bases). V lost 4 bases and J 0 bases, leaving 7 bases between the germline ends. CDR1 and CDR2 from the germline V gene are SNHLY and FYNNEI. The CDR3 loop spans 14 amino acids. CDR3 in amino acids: CASSAGHSNQPQHF. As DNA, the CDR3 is TGTGCCAGCAGTGCCGGACATAGCAATCAGCCCCAGCATTTT.

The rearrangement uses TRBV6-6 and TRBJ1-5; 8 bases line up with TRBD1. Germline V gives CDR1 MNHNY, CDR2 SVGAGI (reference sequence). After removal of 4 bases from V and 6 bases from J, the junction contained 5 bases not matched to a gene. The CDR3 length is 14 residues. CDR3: CASSSGGTGQPQHF. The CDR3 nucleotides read TGTGCCAGCAGTTCAGGGGGCACGGGTCAGCCCCAGCATTTT.